Listed below are T cell receptor beta chains from one sample, sequenced in a study of T cells in Graves' hyperthyroidism and ophthalmopathy. TCRdb redid the calling of the multiplex PCR reads with MiXCR, one entry per CDR3 protein. The table lists approximately 610,000 distinct CDR3 sequences, roughly 15% of them singletons. Sequencing was performed on blood. Source of these receptors: a woman in her 40s with Graves' ophthalmopathy. The CDR3 runs from the conserved cysteine through the conserved F or W. A D gene is named only where the DNA matches it firmly. Rows may omit the clone size; those that give it use once, few, many or a size class.

J: TRBJ2-2
V: TRBV9
D: TRBD2
size: many
CDR3: CASSVGAGANTGELFF
DNA: TGTGCCAGCAGCGTAGGGGCGGGAGCGAACACCGGGGAGCTGTTTTTT

J: TRBJ2-2
V: TRBV6-1
D: TRBD2
size: many
CDR3: CAGKISGWGGELFF
DNA: TGTGCCGGGAAAATTAGCGGGTGGGGCGGGGAGCTGTTTTTT

J: TRBJ2-2
V: TRBV12-3/TRBV12-4
D: -
size: many
CDR3: CASSLRPPGGGWDTGELFF
DNA: TGTGCCAGCAGTTTAAGGCCTCCCGGGGGTGGTTGGGACACCGGGGAGCTGTTTTTT

J: TRBJ2-5
V: TRBV14
D: -
size: many
CDR3: CASSQGRGTGNQETQYF
DNA: TGTGCCAGCAGCCAAGGGCGGGGTACCGGGAACCAAGAGACCCAGTACTTC

J: TRBJ1-5
V: TRBV6-2/TRBV6-3
D: -
size: many
CDR3: CASSYGTLQPQHF
DNA: TGTGCCAGCAGCTACGGGACACTGCAGCCCCAGCATTTT

J: TRBJ2-7
V: TRBV11-1
D: -
size: -
CDR3: CASSLVRGLGSYEQYF
DNA: TGTGCCAGCAGCTTAGTGCGGGGATTGGGTTCCTACGAGCAGTACTTC

J: TRBJ2-7
V: TRBV29-1
D: -
size: many
CDR3: CSVERELDGTGYEQYF
DNA: TGCAGCGTTGAAAGGGAATTAGACGGAACTGGCTACGAGCAGTACTTC

J: TRBJ1-2
V: TRBV19
D: TRBD1
size: -
CDR3: CASRPEDRAYYGYTF
DNA: TGTGCCAGTAGACCCGAGGACAGGGCTTACTATGGCTACACCTTC

J: TRBJ2-7
V: TRBV6-4
D: -
size: -
CDR3: CASSGRDTGDEQYF
DNA: TGTGCCAGCAGTGGCCGGGACACCGGGGACGAGCAGTACTTC

J: TRBJ2-2
V: TRBV9
D: -
size: many
CDR3: CASSVKELFF
DNA: TGTGCCAGCAGCGTAAAGGAGCTGTTTTTT

J: TRBJ2-2
V: TRBV20-1
D: -
size: many
CDR3: CSAPQSGANTGELFF
DNA: TGCAGTGCACCCCAGAGCGGAGCGAACACCGGGGAGCTGTTTTTT

J: TRBJ2-2
V: TRBV12-3/TRBV12-4
D: TRBD1
size: -
CDR3: CASRDSGTGGTGELFF
DNA: TGTGCCAGCAGGGACTCCGGGACAGGGGGGACCGGGGAGCTGTTTTTT

J: TRBJ1-1
V: TRBV6-5
D: -
size: many
CDR3: CASSYSVGNTEAFF
DNA: TGTGCCAGCAGTTACTCGGTGGGGAACACTGAAGCTTTCTTT

J: TRBJ2-5
V: TRBV19
D: -
size: -
CDR3: CASSIDAGTYQGETQYF
DNA: TGTGCCAGTAGTATCGATGCCGGGACATATCAGGGGGAGACCCAGTACTTC

J: TRBJ1-2
V: TRBV30
D: -
size: -
CDR3: CAWAPSVESYGYTF
DNA: TGTGCCTGGGCCCCGTCGGTTGAGAGCTATGGCTACACCTTC

J: TRBJ1-5
V: TRBV6-2/TRBV6-3
D: -
size: -
CDR3: CASSFAYSNSNQPQHF
DNA: TGTGCCAGCAGTTTCGCCTACAGTAATAGCAATCAGCCCCAGCATTTT

J: TRBJ1-6
V: TRBV27
D: TRBD1
size: -
CDR3: CASSSLTEGANSPLHF
DNA: TGTGCCAGCAGTTCGTTAACTGAGGGGGCTAATTCACCCCTCCACTTT

J: TRBJ1-1
V: TRBV24-1
D: -
size: once
CDR3: CATSDLIGSEAFF
DNA: TGTGCCACCAGTGATTTGATCGGTTCTGAAGCTTTCTTT

J: TRBJ1-2
V: TRBV28
D: -
size: many
CDR3: CASSLGGPYGYTF
DNA: TGTGCCAGCAGCTTAGGTGGGCCGTATGGCTACACCTTC

J: TRBJ2-2
V: TRBV10-1
D: -
size: few
CDR3: CASNDRNTGELFF
DNA: TGCGCCAGCAACGATAGAAACACCGGGGAGCTGTTTTTT

J: TRBJ1-2
V: TRBV28
D: -
size: many
CDR3: CASRNPDTAYGYTF
DNA: TGTGCCAGCCGCAATCCCGATACAGCGTATGGCTACACCTTC

J: TRBJ2-7
V: TRBV29-1
D: -
size: many
CDR3: CSVEGQYF
DNA: TGCAGCGTTGAGGGGCAGTACTTC

J: TRBJ2-2
V: TRBV24-1
D: TRBD1
size: many
CDR3: CATSLQGESAYGELFF
DNA: TGTGCCACCAGTTTACAGGGGGAGTCGGCGTACGGGGAGCTGTTTTTT

J: TRBJ2-5
V: TRBV7-6
D: -
size: many
CDR3: CASSLTPLETQYF
DNA: TGTGCCAGCAGCTTAACACCTTTAGAGACCCAGTACTTC

J: TRBJ2-7
V: TRBV28
D: -
size: once
CDR3: CASSLPSAASYEQYF
DNA: TGTGCCAGCAGTCTGCCCTCGGCCGCCTCCTACGAGCAGTACTTC

J: TRBJ1-2
V: TRBV12-3/TRBV12-4
D: -
size: many
CDR3: CASSFNPVLSYTF
DNA: TGTGCCAGCAGTTTTAATCCAGTTTTGAGCTACACCTTC

J: TRBJ2-5
V: TRBV25-1
D: -
size: -
CDR3: CASSEPGNQETQYF
DNA: TGTGCCAGCAGTGAGCCGGGGAACCAAGAGACCCAGTACTTC

J: TRBJ1-1
V: TRBV6-2/TRBV6-3
D: -
size: -
CDR3: CASRPGGRGNTEAFF
DNA: TGTGCCAGCCGCCCCGGAGGGAGGGGGAACACTGAAGCTTTCTTT

J: TRBJ1-2
V: TRBV5-6
D: TRBD1
size: once
CDR3: CASSPAMTGLDYGYTF
DNA: TGTGCCAGCAGCCCGGCAATGACAGGGTTGGACTATGGCTACACCTTC

J: TRBJ2-5
V: TRBV18
D: -
size: many
CDR3: CASSPPGLGGETQYF
DNA: TGTGCCAGCTCACCGCCGGGGCTAGGTGGAGAGACCCAGTACTTC

J: TRBJ1-1
V: TRBV28
D: -
size: many
CDR3: CASSLRGARAFF
DNA: TGTGCCAGCAGTTTGAGGGGGGCTCGAGCTTTCTTT

J: TRBJ1-5
V: TRBV6-2/TRBV6-3
D: -
size: many
CDR3: CASSRPTGEGYNQPQHF
DNA: TGTGCCAGCAGTAGACCCACTGGAGAGGGATACAATCAGCCCCAGCATTTT

J: TRBJ1-1
V: TRBV12-3/TRBV12-4
D: TRBD1
size: -
CDR3: CASSLESYRGTEAFF
DNA: TGTGCCAGCAGTTTAGAGTCGTACAGGGGCACTGAAGCTTTCTTT